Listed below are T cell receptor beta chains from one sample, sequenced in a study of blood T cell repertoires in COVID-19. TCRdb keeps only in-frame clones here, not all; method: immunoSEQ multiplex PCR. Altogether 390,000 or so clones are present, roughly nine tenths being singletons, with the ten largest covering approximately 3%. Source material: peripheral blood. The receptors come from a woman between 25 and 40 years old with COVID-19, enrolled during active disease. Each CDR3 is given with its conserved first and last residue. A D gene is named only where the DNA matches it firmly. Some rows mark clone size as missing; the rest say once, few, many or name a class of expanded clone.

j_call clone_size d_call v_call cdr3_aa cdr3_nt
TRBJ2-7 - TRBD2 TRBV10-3 CASSGDLYEQYF TGTGCCAGTAGCGGGGACCTCTACGAGCAGTACTTC
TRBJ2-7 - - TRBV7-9 CASSLGADEQYF TGTGCCAGCAGCTTAGGGGCAGACGAGCAGTACTTC
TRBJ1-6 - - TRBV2 CASSVRAGGDRSPLHF TGTGCCAGCAGTGTACGAGCGGGGGGCGATCGGTCACCCCTCCACTTT
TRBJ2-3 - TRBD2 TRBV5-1 CASSSRGLAGTDTQYF TGCGCCAGCAGCTCCCGGGGACTAGCGGGCACAGATACGCAGTATTTT
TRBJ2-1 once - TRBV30 CAWSLGAEQFF TGTGCCTGGAGCTTGGGCGCTGAGCAGTTCTTC
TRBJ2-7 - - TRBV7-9 CASSLAYTVQGNEQYF TGTGCCAGCAGCTTAGCATATACGGTACAGGGTAACGAGCAGTACTTC
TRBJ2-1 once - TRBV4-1 CASSQDGTYGYNEQFF TGCGCCAGCAGCCAAGATGGGACTTACGGATACAATGAGCAGTTCTTC
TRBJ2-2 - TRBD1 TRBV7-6 CASSAGTGVYTGELFF TGTGCCAGCAGCGCCGGGACAGGGGTCTACACCGGGGAGCTGTTTTTT
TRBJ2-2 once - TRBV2 CASSSSETNTGELFF TGTGCCAGCAGTTCTAGCGAGACGAACACCGGGGAGCTGTTTTTT
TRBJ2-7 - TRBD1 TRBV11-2 CASSKNRQGAYEQYF TGTGCCAGCAGCAAGAACAGACAGGGTGCCTACGAGCAGTACTTC
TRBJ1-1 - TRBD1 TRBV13 CASSFLQGEAFF TGTGCCAGCAGCTTCCTACAGGGGGAAGCTTTCTTT
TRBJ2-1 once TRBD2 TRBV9 CASSVEGGRFYNEQFF TGTGCCAGCAGCGTAGAAGGCGGGAGGTTCTACAATGAGCAGTTCTTC
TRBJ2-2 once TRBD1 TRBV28 CASSPPGQPLTNTGELFF TGTGCCAGCAGTCCGCCGGGACAGCCTCTAACGAACACCGGGGAGCTGTTTTTT
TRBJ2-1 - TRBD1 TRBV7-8 CASSSRTGVYNEQFF TGTGCCAGCAGCTCCCGGACAGGGGTCTACAATGAGCAGTTCTTC
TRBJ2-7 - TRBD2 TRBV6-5 CASRVSGGDIYEQYF TGTGCCAGCAGAGTTAGCGGGGGGGATATCTACGAGCAGTACTTC
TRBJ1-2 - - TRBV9 CASKGDYGYTF TGTGCCAGCAAGGGAGACTATGGCTACACCTTC
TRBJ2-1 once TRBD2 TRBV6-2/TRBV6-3 CASSPLAGGTNEQFF TGTGCCAGCAGTCCACTAGCGGGAGGGACCAATGAGCAGTTCTTC
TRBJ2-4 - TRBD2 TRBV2 CASSEFSSGRGQLRNIQYF TGTGCCAGCAGTGAATTTTCTAGCGGGAGAGGTCAGTTAAGGAACATTCAGTACTTC
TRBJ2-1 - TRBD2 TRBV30 CAWSELAGVYNEQFF TGTGCCTGGAGTGAGCTAGCGGGAGTCTACAATGAGCAGTTCTTC
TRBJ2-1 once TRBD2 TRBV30 CAWKVGTEMERELNEQFF TGTGCCTGGAAGGTCGGAACCGAAATGGAGCGGGAGTTGAATGAGCAGTTCTTC
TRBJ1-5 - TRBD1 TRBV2 CASSGGQGQPQHF TGTGCCAGCAGTGGGGGACAGGGTCAGCCCCAGCATTTT
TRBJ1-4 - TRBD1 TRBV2 CASSGDRGRNEKLFF TGTGCCAGCAGTGGGGACAGGGGGCGAAATGAAAAACTGTTTTTT
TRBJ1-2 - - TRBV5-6 CASSSWTALNYGYTF TGTGCCAGCAGCTCCTGGACAGCACTCAACTATGGCTACACCTTC
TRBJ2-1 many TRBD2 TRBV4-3 CASSQDSLAESSYNEQFF TGCGCCAGCAGCCAAGATAGCCTAGCGGAGAGCTCCTACAATGAGCAGTTCTTC
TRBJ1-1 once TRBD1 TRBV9 CASSVQGGTEAFF TGTGCCAGCAGCGTGCAGGGGGGCACTGAAGCTTTCTTT
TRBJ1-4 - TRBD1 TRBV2 CASRDRGANEKLFF TGTGCCAGCAGGGACAGGGGGGCTAATGAAAAACTGTTTTTT
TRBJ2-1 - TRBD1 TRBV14 CASSQETGVSEQFF TGTGCCAGCAGCCAAGAGACAGGGGTTTCCGAGCAGTTCTTC
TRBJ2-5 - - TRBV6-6 CASSYSFENQETQYF TGTGCCAGCAGTTACTCGTTCGAGAATCAAGAGACCCAGTACTTC
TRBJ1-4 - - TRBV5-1 CASSLGGSGNEKLFF TGCGCCAGCAGCTTGGGCGGCTCGGGGAATGAAAAACTGTTTTTT
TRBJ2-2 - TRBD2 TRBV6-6 CASSSGLGLNTGELFF TGTGCCAGCAGTTCCGGACTAGGGTTGAACACCGGGGAGCTGTTTTTT
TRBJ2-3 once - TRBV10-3 CAIALADDTQYF TGTGCCATCGCTCTCGCGGATGATACGCAGTATTTT
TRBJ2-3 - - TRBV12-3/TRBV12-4 CASSLQRSGQYF TGTGCCAGCAGTCTACAACGGAGTGGGCAGTATTTT
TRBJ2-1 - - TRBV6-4 CASSPFSHESSYNEQFF TGTGCCAGCAGTCCGTTTTCCCATGAGAGTTCCTACAATGAGCAGTTCTTC
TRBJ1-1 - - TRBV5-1 CASSLDRVEAFF TGCGCCAGCAGCTTGGACAGGGTTGAAGCTTTCTTT
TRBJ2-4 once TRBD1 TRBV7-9 CASSSSGDRGKNIQYF TGTGCCAGCAGCTCCTCAGGAGACAGGGGCAAAAACATTCAGTACTTC
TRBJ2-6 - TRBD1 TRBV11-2 CASSLSAGGHSGANVLTF TGTGCCAGCAGCTTATCCGCAGGGGGCCACAGTGGGGCCAACGTCCTGACTTTC
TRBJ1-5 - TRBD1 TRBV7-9 CASSPGQGAFNQPQHF TGTGCCAGCAGCCCGGGACAGGGGGCTTTCAATCAGCCCCAGCATTTT
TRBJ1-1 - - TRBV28 CASSSEVNTEAFF TGTGCCAGCAGTTCTGAGGTGAACACTGAAGCTTTCTTT
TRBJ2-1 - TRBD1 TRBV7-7 CASSVRDSSYNEQFF TGTGCTAGCAGCGTCCGGGACAGCTCCTACAATGAGCAGTTCTTC
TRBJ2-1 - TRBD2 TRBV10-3 CAIRNGLAGAYNEQFF TGTGCCATCAGAAACGGACTAGCGGGAGCTTACAATGAGCAGTTCTTC
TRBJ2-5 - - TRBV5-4 CASSLVSQRETQYF TGTGCCAGCAGCTTGGTATCTCAGCGGGAGACCCAGTACTTC
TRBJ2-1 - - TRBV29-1 CSVLPGNEQFF TGCAGCGTTCTCCCGGGCAATGAGCAGTTCTTC
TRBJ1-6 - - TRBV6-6 CASSYVAMSNSPLHF TGTGCCAGCAGTTACGTAGCAATGTCAAATTCACCCCTCCACTTT
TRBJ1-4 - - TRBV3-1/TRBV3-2 CASSPSGSFNEKLFF TGTGCCAGCAGCCCCTCCGGGAGCTTTAATGAAAAACTGTTTTTT
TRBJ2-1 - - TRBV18 CASSGRDSSWAGNEQFF TGTGCCAGCTCAGGCCGGGACTCGAGCTGGGCGGGCAATGAGCAGTTCTTC
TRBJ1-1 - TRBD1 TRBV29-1 CSDGQGSPEAFF TGCAGCGACGGACAGGGGTCCCCTGAAGCTTTCTTT
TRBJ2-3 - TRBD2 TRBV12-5 CASGARSGTRYTQYF TGTGCTAGTGGTGCCCGTAGCGGGACACGATATACGCAGTATTTT
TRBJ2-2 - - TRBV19 CASSNSPNTGELFF TGTGCCAGTAGTAATAGTCCGAACACCGGGGAGCTGTTTTTT
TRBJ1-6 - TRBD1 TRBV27 CASSAPGQTNSPLHF TGTGCCAGCAGTGCGCCGGGACAGACTAATTCACCCCTCCACTTT
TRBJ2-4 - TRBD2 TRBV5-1 CASSSTGTTKNIQYF TGCGCCAGCAGCTCAACCGGGACTACCAAAAACATTCAGTACTTC
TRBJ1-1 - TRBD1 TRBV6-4 CASSADRGRGEAFF TGTGCCAGCAGCGCGGACAGGGGGAGAGGTGAAGCTTTCTTT
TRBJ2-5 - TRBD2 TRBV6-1 CASSEVSGNQETQYF TGTGCCAGCAGTGAGGTTAGCGGGAACCAAGAGACCCAGTACTTC
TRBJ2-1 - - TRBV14 CASSRPGLGPYNEQFF TGTGCCAGCAGCCGCCCGGGTTTGGGGCCCTACAATGAGCAGTTCTTC
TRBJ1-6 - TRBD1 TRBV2 CASSEQGQGYSPLHF TGTGCCAGCAGTGAACAGGGACAGGGATATTCACCCCTCCACTTT
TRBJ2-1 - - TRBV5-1 CASSFQANSYNEQFF TGCGCCAGCAGCTTCCAAGCGAACTCCTACAATGAGCAGTTCTTC
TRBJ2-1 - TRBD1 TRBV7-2 CASSSRQGASHSEQFF TGTGCCAGCAGCTCCCGCCAGGGGGCCTCGCATAGTGAGCAGTTCTTC
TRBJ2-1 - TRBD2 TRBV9 CASSARSSGRNYNEQFF TGTGCCAGCAGCGCCCGATCTAGCGGGAGGAACTACAATGAGCAGTTCTTC
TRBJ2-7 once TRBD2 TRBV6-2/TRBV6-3 CASSYRLAGGAYEQYF TGTGCCAGCAGTTACCGACTAGCGGGGGGAGCCTACGAGCAGTACTTC
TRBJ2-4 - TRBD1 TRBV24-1 CATAGTGVNIQYF TGTGCCACCGCCGGGACAGGGGTAAACATTCAGTACTTC
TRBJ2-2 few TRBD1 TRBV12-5 CASGLAPGQGALKAGELFF TGTGCTAGTGGTTTGGCACCGGGACAGGGGGCGTTAAAGGCCGGGGAGCTGTTTTTT